This T cell receptor beta chain was captured in a study of beta chain features in type 1 diabetes. The study's findings and limits: Within each of all four CD4+ subsets, Type 1 diabetes patients had TCRB CDR3s that were moderately but significantly shorter.

In the case of this clone: The antigen remains unidentified.

Germline assignment: CDR1 LNHDA and CDR2 SQIVND (reference sequence). With V trimmed by 3 bases and J by 4 bases, 4 bases remained unmatched. This CDR3 is 15 amino acids long. TCRB transcripts that were expressed got sequenced, as all of the isolated RNA had been reverse transcribed. Sequencing was performed with immunoSEQ multiplex PCR; in TCRdb, only in-frame clones are kept and a portion is missing. The sample has 240,000 or so clones; around 20% are singletons. The rearrangement joins TRBV19 to TRBJ2-3; 10 bases match TRBD1. This TCR was sampled from a middle-aged woman with type 1 diabetes. Sequenced input: naive CD4+ T cells from blood. CDR3 nucleotides: TGTGCCAGTAGTATGAGGGACAGGGGAGCAGATACGCAGTATTTT. It encodes CASSMRDRGADTQYF.